The T cell receptor (beta chain) under discussion was sequenced for a study of blood T cell repertoires in COVID-19. Study summary: Samples representing acute and convalescent COVID-19 were sourced from the United States, Italy and Spain. PBMCs, B-cell-depleted T cells, or T cells were the source of the cDNA or gDNA that made up the material.

Under the authors' procedure: Nucleated cell counts were estimated from reference gene primer amplification. Repertoires were generated with immunoSEQ multiplex PCR, while TCRdb's copy carries only in-frame clones and drops some. The V and J calls and clone size come from that table; D and trimming were worked out from the DNA. The profile shows some 48,000 clones, about 83% of them singletons. This clone was found a few times. The CDR3 contains 14 residues. Looked up from germline, CDR1 is KGHSH and CDR2 is LQKENI. Trimming pared 4 bases from V and 1 base from J, leaving 10 bases between. Sequencing was performed on peripheral blood. The receptor comes from a human donor in a cohort sampled during active COVID-19. This chain joins TRBV18 and TRBJ1-1; D is undetermined. In nucleotides, the CDR3 is TGTGCCAGCTCACTAAAGGAGGGGAACACTGAAGCTTTCTTT. Protein: CASSLKEGNTEAFF.